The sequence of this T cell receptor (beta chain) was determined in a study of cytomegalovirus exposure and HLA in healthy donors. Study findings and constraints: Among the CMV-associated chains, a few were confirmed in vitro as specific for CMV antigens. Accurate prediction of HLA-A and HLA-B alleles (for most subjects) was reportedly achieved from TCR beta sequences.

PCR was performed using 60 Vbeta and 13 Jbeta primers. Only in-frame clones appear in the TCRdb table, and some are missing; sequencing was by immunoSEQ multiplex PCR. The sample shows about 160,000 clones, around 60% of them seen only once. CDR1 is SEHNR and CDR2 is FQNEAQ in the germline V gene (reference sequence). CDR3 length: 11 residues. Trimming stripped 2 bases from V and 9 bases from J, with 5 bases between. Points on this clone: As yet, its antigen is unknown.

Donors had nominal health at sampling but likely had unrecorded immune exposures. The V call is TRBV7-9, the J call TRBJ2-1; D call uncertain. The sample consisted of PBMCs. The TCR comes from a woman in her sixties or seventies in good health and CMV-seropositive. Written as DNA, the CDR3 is TGTGCCAGCAGCTTATTTAGTGAGCAGTTCTTC. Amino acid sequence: CASSLFSEQFF.